Listed below are T cell receptor beta chains from one sample, sequenced in a study of vaccination and CD4 T cells after COVID-19. Their specific antigens are unknown. TCRdb passed the PCR reads through MiXCR, listing each CDR3 protein once. Of approximately 21,000 distinct CDR3 sequences in the sample, about half were seen once. Sequenced sample: cultured CD4+ T cells from blood. The receptors shown here come from a human donor with COVID-19. The CDR3 runs from the conserved cysteine through the conserved F or W. D genes are given only for firm matches. A row's size may be missing; if present it is once, few, many or a size class.

D gene	V gene	clone size	J gene	CDR3 protein	CDR3 DNA
.	TRBV29-1	.	TRBJ2-1	CSRTNAYNEQFF	TGCAGCCGCACCAACGCCTACAATGAGCAGTTCTTC
TRBD2	TRBV10-2	.	TRBJ2-1	CASSEFSGGVYNEQFF	TGCGCCAGCAGTGAGTTTAGCGGGGGGGTTTACAATGAGCAGTTCTTC
.	TRBV10-3	.	TRBJ2-1	CAIRGEGGYAGEQFF	TGTGCCATCAGGGGGGAGGGGGGCTACGCGGGTGAGCAGTTCTTC
.	TRBV7-3	.	TRBJ2-1	CASSLTKGGEQFF	TGTGCCAGCAGCTTAACGAAGGGCGGGGAGCAGTTCTTC
.	TRBV24-1	.	TRBJ1-1	CATSDQYTEAFF	TGTGCCACCAGTGACCAGTACACTGAAGCTTTCTTT
.	TRBV25-1	.	TRBJ1-2	CASSAGTQYGYTF	TGTGCCAGCAGTGCAGGGACACAATATGGCTACACCTTC
.	TRBV6-1	.	TRBJ2-7	CASSDPPIYEQYF	TGTGCCAGCAGTGATCCCCCTATTTACGAGCAGTACTTC
.	TRBV6-2/TRBV6-3	few	TRBJ2-1	CATGLDTTSYNEQFF	TGTGCCACAGGCTTGGACACCACGTCCTACAATGAGCAGTTCTTC
.	TRBV10-1	.	TRBJ1-5	CASSLGAGQPQHF	TGCGCCAGCAGCCTTGGGGCAGGACAGCCCCAGCATTTT
.	TRBV7-8	.	TRBJ1-3	CASSLLGSGNTIYF	TGTGCCAGCAGCCTCCTTGGATCTGGAAACACCATATATTTT
TRBD1	TRBV30	few	TRBJ1-5	CAWMDRGRSNQPQHF	TGTGCCTGGATGGACAGGGGTCGTAGCAATCAGCCCCAGCATTTT
.	TRBV15	.	TRBJ1-3	CATSSLGFSGNTIYF	TGTGCCACCAGCAGCTTGGGATTCTCTGGAAACACCATATATTTT
.	TRBV20-1	few	TRBJ1-2	CSARIPANYGYTF	TGCAGTGCTAGAATTCCGGCTAACTATGGCTACACCTTC
TRBD1	TRBV2	few	TRBJ1-2	CARGDRLTGAYTF	TGTGCCAGGGGGGATAGACTGACAGGGGCCTACACCTTC
.	TRBV20-1	few	TRBJ1-2	CSARLGGSNYGYTF	TGCAGTGCCCGCTTGGGAGGGTCTAACTATGGCTACACCTTC
.	TRBV7-9	.	TRBJ2-7	CASSHTTGPYF	TGTGCCAGCAGCCATACTACGGGACCGTACTTC
.	TRBV6-2/TRBV6-3	.	TRBJ1-5	CASWGRGVEGQPQHF	TGTGCCAGCTGGGGACGGGGAGTCGAAGGGCAGCCCCAGCATTTT
.	TRBV19	few	TRBJ2-2	CASSIGRPGELFF	TGTGCCAGTAGTATAGGTAGGCCCGGGGAGCTGTTTTTT
.	TRBV11-3	few	TRBJ2-7	CASSSGHSYEQYF	TGTGCCAGCAGCTCTGGACATTCCTACGAGCAGTACTTC
.	TRBV20-1	few	TRBJ2-3	CSASRTGEGTDTQYF	TGCAGTGCTAGCCGAACCGGGGAAGGCACAGATACGCAGTATTTT
.	TRBV2	.	TRBJ1-5	CASSGQFVQPQHF	TGTGCCAGCAGCGGACAGTTTGTTCAGCCCCAGCATTTT
.	TRBV19	.	TRBJ2-3	CASSIGGKITDTQYF	TGTGCCAGTAGTATAGGGGGCAAAATCACAGATACGCAGTATTTT
TRBD1	TRBV19	.	TRBJ2-1	CASSMDRSSYNEQFF	TGTGCCAGTAGTATGGACAGGAGCTCCTACAATGAGCAGTTCTTC
.	TRBV6-2/TRBV6-3	large	TRBJ2-6	CASSFRVSGANVLTF	TGTGCCAGCAGTTTCCGGGTCTCTGGGGCCAACGTCCTGACTTTC
.	TRBV12-3/TRBV12-4	few	TRBJ1-6	CASKGLSYNSPLHF	TGTGCCAGCAAGGGGTTGTCCTATAATTCACCCCTCCACTTT
.	TRBV7-6	.	TRBJ2-1	CASSSVGAGGPNEQFF	TGTGCCAGCAGCTCCGTAGGGGCTGGGGGTCCCAATGAGCAGTTCTTC